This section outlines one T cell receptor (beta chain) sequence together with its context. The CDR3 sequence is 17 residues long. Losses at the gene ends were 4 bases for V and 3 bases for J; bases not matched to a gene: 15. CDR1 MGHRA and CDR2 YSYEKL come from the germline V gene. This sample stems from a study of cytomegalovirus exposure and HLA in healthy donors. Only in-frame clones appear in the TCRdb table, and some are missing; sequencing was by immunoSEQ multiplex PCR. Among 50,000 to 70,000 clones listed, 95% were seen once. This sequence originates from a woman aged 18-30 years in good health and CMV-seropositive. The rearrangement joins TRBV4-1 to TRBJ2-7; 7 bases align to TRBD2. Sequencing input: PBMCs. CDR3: CASSPTARTRGIYEQYF. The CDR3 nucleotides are TGCGCCAGCAGCCCAACGGCCAGGACTAGGGGAATCTACGAGCAGTACTTC.